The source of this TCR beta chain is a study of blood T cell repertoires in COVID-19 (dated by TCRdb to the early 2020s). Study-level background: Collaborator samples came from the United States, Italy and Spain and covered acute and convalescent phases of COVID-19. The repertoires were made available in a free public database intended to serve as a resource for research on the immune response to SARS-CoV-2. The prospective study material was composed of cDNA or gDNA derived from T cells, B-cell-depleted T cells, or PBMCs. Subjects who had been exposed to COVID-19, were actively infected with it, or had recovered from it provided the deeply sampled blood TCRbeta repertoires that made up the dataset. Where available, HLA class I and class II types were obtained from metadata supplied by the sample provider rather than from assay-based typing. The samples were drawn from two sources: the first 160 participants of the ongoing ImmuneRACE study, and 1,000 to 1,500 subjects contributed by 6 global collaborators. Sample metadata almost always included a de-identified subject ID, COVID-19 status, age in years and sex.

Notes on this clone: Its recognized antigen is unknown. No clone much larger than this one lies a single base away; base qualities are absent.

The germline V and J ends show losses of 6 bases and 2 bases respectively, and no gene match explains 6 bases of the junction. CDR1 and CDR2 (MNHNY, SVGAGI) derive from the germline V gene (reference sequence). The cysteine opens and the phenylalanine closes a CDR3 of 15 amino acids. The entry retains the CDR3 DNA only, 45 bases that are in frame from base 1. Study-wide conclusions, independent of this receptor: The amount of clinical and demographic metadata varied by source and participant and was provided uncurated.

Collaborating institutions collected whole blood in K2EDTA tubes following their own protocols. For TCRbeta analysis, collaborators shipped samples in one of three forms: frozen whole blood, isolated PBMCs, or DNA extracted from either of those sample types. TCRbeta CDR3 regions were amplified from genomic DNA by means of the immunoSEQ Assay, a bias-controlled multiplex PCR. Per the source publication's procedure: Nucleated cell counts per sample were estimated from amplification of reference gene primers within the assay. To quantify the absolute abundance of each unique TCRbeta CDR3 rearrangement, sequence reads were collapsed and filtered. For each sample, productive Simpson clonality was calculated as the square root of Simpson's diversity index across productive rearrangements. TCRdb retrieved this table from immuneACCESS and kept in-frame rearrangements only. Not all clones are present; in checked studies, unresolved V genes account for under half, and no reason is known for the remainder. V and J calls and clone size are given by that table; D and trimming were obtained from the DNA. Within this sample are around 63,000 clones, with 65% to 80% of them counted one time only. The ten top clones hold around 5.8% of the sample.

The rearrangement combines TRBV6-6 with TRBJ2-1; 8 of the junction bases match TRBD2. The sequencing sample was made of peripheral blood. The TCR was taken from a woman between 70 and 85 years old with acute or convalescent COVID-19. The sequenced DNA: TGTGCCAGCAGCAGAGCAGCGGGGGCCTACAATGAGCAGTTCTTC. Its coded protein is CASSRAAGAYNEQFF.